The 11 T cell receptor beta chains given below trace back to one sample, sequenced in a study of blood T cell repertoires in COVID-19 (TCRdb year 2020). The library was generated by the immunoSEQ multiplex PCR assay. TCRdb's version of the immuneACCESS table is confined to in-frame rearrangements and falls short of the full clone set. An unresolved V gene accounts for under half of the shortfall where checked; the remainder is of unknown origin. In all, the sample holds 400,000 or so clones, and approximately 90% of those were seen once. 0.7% to 0.85% of the sample goes to the ten largest clones. Input material: peripheral blood. The receptor source for this set is a man between 18 and 35 years old with COVID-19, enrolled during active disease.

This chain's CDR3 is CASSDPGQSGSYEQYF. CDR3 nucleotides: TGTGCCAGCAGTGACCCGGGACAGTCCGGCTCCTACGAGCAGTACTTC. This chain uses TRBV25-1 with TRBJ2-7; 7 nucleotides match TRBD1. Trimming at V came to 3 bases and at J to 0 bases, leaving 8 bases not matched to a gene. The CDR3 extends over 16 amino acids. Germline CDR1 reads MGHDK; CDR2 reads SYGVNS.

This clone is a singleton in its sample. The CDR3 protein is CASSYDRGPYEQYF. The CDR3, as DNA: TGTGCCAGTAGTTACGACAGGGGGCCCTACGAGCAGTACTTC. V is TRBV19 and J is TRBJ2-7, with 10 bases lining up with TRBD1. V dropped 5 bases and J dropped 2; count of bases not matched to a gene: 3. This CDR3 region has 14 residues. Germline lookup yields CDR1 LNHDA and CDR2 SQIVND (reference sequence).

V and J are TRBV11-2 and TRBJ2-5; D may be TRBD1 (5 bases). This CDR3 spans 14 amino acids. Germline V gene data show CDR1 as SGHAT and CDR2 as FQNNGV. V dropped 5 bases and J dropped 3 bases, with 13 bases sitting between them. DNA for the CDR3: TGTGCCAGCAGCCTAATCCGCAGGGAAGAGACCCAGTACTTC. It codes for CASSLIRREETQYF.

V gene TRBV6-5 combines with J gene TRBJ2-1; 8 nucleotides align to TRBD1. This CDR3 region has 14 residues. Looked up from germline, CDR1 is MNHEY and CDR2 is SVGAGI. V lost 6 bases, J lost 5 bases, and 6 bases stayed unmatched. The CDR3 region has the DNA TGTGCCAGCAGACCGGGACAGGCTAACAATGAGCAGTTCTTC. Its protein is CASRPGQANNEQFF.

The gene calls are TRBV18 and TRBJ2-3; D unclear. CDR3 length: 15 residues. Trimming cost V 1 base and J 0 bases, with 8 bases left between them. Germline lookup yields CDR1 KGHSH and CDR2 LQKENI. The CDR3 bases are TGTGCCAGCTCACCACGGGCAGATAGCACAGATACGCAGTATTTT. Encoded protein: CASSPRADSTDTQYF.

The chain couples TRBV5-1 to TRBJ2-2, with 9 bases fitting TRBD2. The germline gives CDR1 SGHRS, CDR2 YFSETQ. V dropped 5 bases and J dropped 1; count of bases not matched to a gene: 3. This CDR3 comprises 15 residues. CDR3 in amino acids: CASRETSGNTGELFF. CDR3 DNA sequence: TGCGCCAGCAGGGAGACTAGCGGGAACACCGGGGAGCTGTTTTTT.

The V gene is TRBV30, the J gene TRBJ2-7; a weak D match, TRBD1 (6 bases). V lost 3 bases to trimming and J lost 0 bases, with 9 bases between them. This CDR3 contains 13 residues. CDR1 GTSNPN and CDR2 SVGIG come from the germline V gene (reference sequence). The CDR3 spells CAWRQTGSYEQYF. CDR3 nucleotides: TGTGCCTGGAGGCAGACAGGCTCCTACGAGCAGTACTTC.

The genes are TRBV7-9 and TRBJ2-1, with TRBD2 matching over 9 bases. Germline assignment: CDR1 SEHNR and CDR2 FQNEAQ (reference sequence). V shed 5 bases, J shed 6 bases, and the junction held 11 bases outside the gene matches. This CDR3 is built from 16 residues. The CDR3 reads CASSQPRGSGSNEQFF. The CDR3 DNA is TGTGCCAGCAGCCAACCCCGGGGTAGCGGGAGCAATGAGCAGTTCTTC.

The chain has TRBV5-1 and TRBJ1-2; D uncertain. The CDR3 has 15 amino acids. From germline, CDR1 is SGHRS and CDR2 YFSETQ. V shed 0 bases and J shed 6 bases, with 15 bases lying between them. This CDR3 is CASSLDREILDGYTF. The CDR3, as DNA: TGCGCCAGCAGCTTGGATCGGGAAATATTGGATGGCTACACCTTC.

This chain joins TRBV25-1 and TRBJ2-7; 8 bases are shared with TRBD1. Per germline, CDR1 MGHDK and CDR2 SYGVNS. With 5 bases clipped from V and 3 bases from J, the junction kept 6 bases outside the gene matches. CDR3 length: 14 residues. The CDR3 nucleotides are TGTGCCAGCAGTCAGACAGGGGACGGCTACGAGCAGTACTTC. Amino acids: CASSQTGDGYEQYF.

The CDR3 DNA reads TGTGCCAGCTCACCATTCGGTACCAGCACAGATACGCAGTATTTT. Protein: CASSPFGTSTDTQYF. This rearrangement joins TRBV18 to TRBJ2-3; D gene ambiguous. Trimming left V 2 bases short and J 0 bases short, with 9 bases between. CDR3 length: 15 amino acids. Germline assignment: CDR1 KGHSH and CDR2 LQKENI.